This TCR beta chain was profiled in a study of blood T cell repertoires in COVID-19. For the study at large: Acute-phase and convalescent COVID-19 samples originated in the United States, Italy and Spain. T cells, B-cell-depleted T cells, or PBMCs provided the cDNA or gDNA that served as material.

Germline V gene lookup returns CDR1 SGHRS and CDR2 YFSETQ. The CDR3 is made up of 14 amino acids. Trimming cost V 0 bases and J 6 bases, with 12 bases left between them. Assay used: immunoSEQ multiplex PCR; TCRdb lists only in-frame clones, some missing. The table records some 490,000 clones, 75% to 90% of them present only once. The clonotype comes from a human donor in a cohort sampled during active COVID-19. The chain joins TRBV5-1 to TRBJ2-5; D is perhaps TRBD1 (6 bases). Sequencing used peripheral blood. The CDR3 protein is CASSLDGQTQTQYF. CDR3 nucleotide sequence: TGCGCCAGCAGCTTGGACGGACAGACGCAGACCCAGTACTTC.